This entry features one T cell receptor beta chain sequence. Its specificity is unknown. The protocol was immunoSEQ multiplex PCR, while the TCRdb copy is restricted to in-frame clones and leaves out a portion. The table includes roughly 1.5 million clones, 98% detected once. The data stem from a study of shared clonotypes between healthy human individuals. Whole-study context: Plates per donor: three CD4 naive, three CD4 memory, two CD8 naive, one CD8 memory. General study points: Sequencing depth was a factor that was expected to affect clonotype sharing among donors.

Trimming removed 1 base at V and 3 bases at J, with 7 bases between. CDR3 length: 13 residues. Germline loops: CDR1 SGHNT, CDR2 YYREEE (reference sequence). The TCR originated in a man younger than 45 in good health. Input material: naive CD4+ T cells sorted from blood. Indicated subset: CD45RA+ positively selected. The chain uses TRBV5-4 and TRBJ1-1, with no clear D. CDR3 region: CASSLFTDTEAFF. CDR3 in DNA: TGTGCCAGCAGCTTGTTTACAGACACTGAAGCTTTCTTT.